Sample share makes the clone carrying this T cell receptor beta chain medium-sized. Germline V lookup: CDR1 SGHTS, CDR2 YDEGEE. The CDR3 runs 13 residues. Trimming cost V 5 bases and J 4 bases; bases outside gene matches: 2. The data originate from a study of T cells after somatic rescue of genetic block. Data came from immunoSEQ multiplex PCR; TCRdb stores just in-frame clones and leaves some out. The table shows more than 9,000 clones, with around 72% occurring only once. This sequence was found in a boy between 5 and 17 years old. The sample was peripheral blood mononuclear cells (PBMCs). V is TRBV5-8 and J is TRBJ1-5, with 8 nucleotides matching TRBD1. The CDR3: CASSWTGNQPQHF. In DNA, the CDR3 is TGTGCCAGCAGTTGGACAGGGAATCAGCCCCAGCATTTT.